Below, 32 T cell receptor beta chains from the same sample are listed, as sequenced in a study of T cell changes during pregnancy in multiple sclerosis. Libraries were prepared by immunoSEQ multiplex PCR; TCRdb keeps only in-frame clonotypes and omits some of them. Of around 50,000 clones detected, roughly 89% appear once; the ten largest clones hold 5.3%. The specimen was peripheral blood from another person, used as feeder cells. The receptors originated from a human donor whose cells served as feeder cells for cultures in a pregnancy study.

This chain joins TRBV9 and TRBJ2-6; no reliable D call. Per the germline V gene, CDR1 is SGDLS and CDR2 is YYNGEE. V lost 0 bases to trimming and J lost 0 bases, with 10 bases between them. The CDR3 contains 17 residues. Here the CDR3 DNA reads TGTGCCAGCAGCGTAGGAAGAGGATTCTCTGGGGCCAACGTCCTGACTTTC. As protein: CASSVGRGFSGANVLTF.

V gene TRBV10-3 combines with J gene TRBJ2-5; possible D gene TRBD2, 5 bases. Germline-derived CDR1 and CDR2 are ENHRY and SYGVKD. Between the trimmed V and J ends, which lost 2 bases and 3 bases, there was a span of 7 bases. This CDR3 spans 13 amino acids. This CDR3 reads CAISEGGEETQYF. In nucleotides, the CDR3 is TGTGCCATCAGTGAGGGAGGAGAAGAGACCCAGTACTTC.

CDR3 sequence (DNA): TGTGCCAGCAGCCTTGTCTTAGTTGGGGGTTTTGACGGGGAGCTGTTTTTT. This gives the protein CASSLVLVGGFDGELFF. The chain uses TRBV5-6 and TRBJ2-2, with D tentatively TRBD1 or TRBD2 (5 bases each). The CDR3 sequence is 17 residues long. Germline CDR1 is SGHDT and CDR2 is YYEEEE. V was pared by 4 bases and J by 7 bases, with 23 bases between.

This rearrangement joins TRBV27 to TRBJ1-2; D remains unclear. The CDR3 totals 13 residues. The V gene's germline CDR1 is MNHEY and CDR2 SMNVEV (reference sequence). Trimming shortened V by 5 bases and J by 1 base, and 8 bases separated the two germline ends. The CDR3 coding sequence is TGTGCCAGCAGTCGGGTTGATAACTATGGCTACACCTTC. This encodes CASSRVDNYGYTF.

V and J are TRBV19 and TRBJ1-2, with D possibly matching TRBD1 (6 bases). This CDR3 spans 15 amino acids. The germline gives CDR1 LNHDA, CDR2 SQIVND (reference sequence). Between the trimmed V and J ends, which lost 7 bases and 8 bases, there was a span of 23 bases. The DNA for the CDR3 is TGTGCCAGTACCCTAGGGGGACAACACTTCGGCGGCTACACCTTC. This translates into CASTLGGQHFGGYTF.

This clone occurred a few times. The chain recombines TRBV7-2 with TRBJ2-7, with D perhaps TRBD2 (7 bases). The V end was cut by 8 bases, the J end by 4 bases, with 12 bases between. This CDR3 is 12 amino acids long. Germline V CDR1 and CDR2: SGHTA, FQGNSA. The CDR3 region is CASRGASYEQYF. The DNA for the CDR3 is TGTGCCAGCCGGGGGGCCAGTTACGAGCAGTACTTC.

The DNA for the CDR3 is TGTGCCAGCAGCCCGGGACAGAAGACAGATACGCAGTATTTT. Translated, it gives CASSPGQKTDTQYF. This chain links TRBV5-8 with TRBJ2-3; 7 bases agree with TRBD1. Per the germline V gene, CDR1 is SGHTS and CDR2 is YDEGEE. Germline trimming cut 4 bases from V and 3 bases from J; bases unmatched to any gene: 5. This CDR3 comprises 14 residues.

The rearrangement joins TRBV7-9 to TRBJ2-7; TRBD1 matches 7 bases. The CDR3 is 13 residues long. With V trimmed by 6 bases and J by 2 bases, 4 bases remained unmatched. Germline CDR1 SEHNR, CDR2 FQNEAQ (reference sequence). Here the CDR3 reads CASRPGTAYEQYF. In DNA form, the CDR3 reads TGTGCCAGCAGACCCGGGACAGCCTACGAGCAGTACTTC.

This chain joins TRBV6-5 and TRBJ2-5; D is possibly TRBD2 (6 bases). Trimming removed 0 bases from V and 5 bases from J, with 16 bases in between. This CDR3 is built from 16 residues. Per germline, CDR1 MNHEY and CDR2 SVGAGI. CDR3 in amino acids: CASSYSGRRPEETQYF. The CDR3 DNA sequence: TGTGCCAGCAGTTACTCAGGGAGGAGGCCCGAGGAGACCCAGTACTTC.

This chain joins TRBV7-8 and TRBJ1-4; D is undetermined. Trimming took off 5 bases at V and 0 bases at J, with 10 bases between the two ends. The CDR3 sequence is 15 residues long. Germline V gives CDR1 SGHVS, CDR2 FQNEAQ. CDR3 loop: CASSRTAATNEKLFF. CDR3 nucleotide sequence: TGTGCCAGCAGCCGGACGGCCGCAACTAATGAAAAACTGTTTTTT.

This chain uses TRBV7-9 with TRBJ1-1; D is perhaps TRBD1 (6 bases). The germline CDR1 and CDR2 sequences are SEHNR and FQNEAQ (reference sequence). CDR3 length equals 18 residues. Trimming removed 2 bases at V and 0 bases at J, with 19 bases between. CDR3 coding DNA: TGTGCCAGCAGCTTAAGTTTCCGGACAGAGGATATGAACACTGAAGCTTTCTTT. Translated: CASSLSFRTEDMNTEAFF.

The J gene is TRBJ1-5, the V gene TRBV5-6; D gene unclear. The CDR3 runs to 15 residues. The germline V and J ends were trimmed by 1 base and 0 bases, with 8 bases remaining between them. CDR1 and CDR2 from the germline V gene are SGHDT and YYEEEE. The CDR3 protein is CASSLLGYSNQPQHF. CDR3 nucleotides: TGTGCCAGCAGCTTGCTGGGTTATAGCAATCAGCCCCAGCATTTT.

This clone came up a few times. CDR3 nucleotides: TGTGCCAGCAGCGTAGCTTACAGGGGCGGCGAGCAGTTCTTC. Protein sequence: CASSVAYRGGEQFF. The rearrangement joins TRBV9 to TRBJ2-1; 7 bases fit TRBD1. V dropped 0 bases and J dropped 10; count of bases not matched to a gene: 7. CDR1 is SGDLS and CDR2 is YYNGEE in the germline V gene. This CDR3 region has 14 residues.

This clone was seen just once. This chain uses TRBV2 with TRBJ2-1; 7 nucleotides match TRBD2. Germline trimming cut 6 bases from V and 7 bases from J; bases unmatched to any gene: 15. CDR3 length: 16 residues. Germline values: CDR1 SNHLY, CDR2 FYNNEI. The CDR3 protein is CASSGPTGGEVNEQFF. The CDR3 nucleotides are TGTGCCAGCAGCGGACCAACGGGAGGAGAGGTAAATGAGCAGTTCTTC.

The V and J genes are TRBV6-5 and TRBJ2-7; D is uncertain. The CDR3 consists of 15 residues. Germline CDR1 reads MNHEY; CDR2 reads SVGAGI. Trimming left V 0 bases short and J 2 bases short, with 11 bases between. The CDR3 protein is CASSYSTPPPYEQYF. The CDR3 bases are TGTGCCAGCAGTTACTCGACTCCCCCCCCCTACGAGCAGTACTTC.

The genes are TRBV11-2 and TRBJ2-7; D possibly corresponds to TRBD1 (5 bases). Germline assignment: CDR1 SGHAT and CDR2 FQNNGV. V gave up 5 bases and J gave up 3 bases, with 17 bases separating them. The length of the CDR3 is 15 residues. CDR3 sequence (DNA): TGTGCCAGCAGCCCCATCTCCGGGCAGGGCTACGAGCAGTACTTC. This encodes CASSPISGQGYEQYF.

The chain has TRBV27 and TRBJ2-7; D is possibly TRBD1 or TRBD2 (6 bases each). Germline V gives CDR1 MNHEY, CDR2 SMNVEV (reference sequence). V gave up 0 bases and J gave up 0 bases, with 18 bases separating them. The CDR3 covers 18 residues. Here the CDR3 reads CASSLSGGPGYPSYEQYF. The CDR3 nucleotides read TGTGCCAGCAGTTTATCAGGGGGGCCGGGGTATCCCTCCTACGAGCAGTACTTC.

In this sample, this clone turned up a few times. The chain employs TRBV10-3 and TRBJ2-5, with 10 bases fitting TRBD2. This CDR3 has 14 amino acids. Germline loops: CDR1 ENHRY, CDR2 SYGVKD. J was trimmed by 9 bases and V by 0 bases; bases with no gene match: 4. CDR3 sequence reads: CAISESSSGGSQYF. The CDR3 nucleotides are TGTGCCATCAGTGAGTCAAGTAGCGGGGGGTCCCAGTACTTC.

The chain couples TRBV19 to TRBJ1-3, with D possibly TRBD1 on 5 matching bases. V was shortened by 5 bases and J by 0 bases, with 14 bases between the two germline ends. Looked up from germline, CDR1 is LNHDA and CDR2 is SQIVND (reference sequence). The CDR3 is made up of 16 amino acids. CDR3 sequence: CASSDEGRRSGNTIYF. CDR3 nucleotides: TGTGCCAGTAGTGACGAGGGGCGACGCTCTGGAAACACCATATATTTT.

The J gene is TRBJ1-2, the V gene TRBV12-5; 9 bases align to TRBD1. Germline loops: CDR1 LGHNT, CDR2 FRNRAP. After removal of 8 bases from V and 8 bases from J, the junction contained 12 bases not matched to a gene. The CDR3 covers 14 residues. Here the CDR3 reads CASRGGQGKVGYTF. As DNA, the CDR3 is TGTGCTAGTAGGGGGGGACAGGGAAAGGTGGGCTACACCTTC.

This chain joins TRBV29-1 and TRBJ2-5; D is unclear. The germline gives CDR1 SQVTM, CDR2 ANQGSEA. This CDR3 has 13 amino acids. The ends were cut back, 3 bases at V and 4 bases at J, with 12 bases in the middle. DNA for the CDR3: TGCAGCGTTGAGGTTGGGCAGCGAGAGACCCAGTACTTC. Translation gives CSVEVGQRETQYF.

The chain recombines TRBV19 with TRBJ1-1; D is ambiguous. CDR1 and CDR2 (germline): LNHDA, SQIVND (reference sequence). This CDR3 is 16 amino acids long. V shed 6 bases and J shed 4 bases, with 21 bases lying between them. CDR3 DNA: TGTGCCAGTAGGACGAATAAAGGGAGTTCGCCCACTGAAGCTTTCTTT. Protein product: CASRTNKGSSPTEAFF. The variable domain in full, with the rest retrieved from reference TRBV19 and TRBJ1-1, is DGGITQSPKYLFRKEGQNVTLSCEQNLNHDAMYWYRQDPGQGLRLIYYSQIVNDFQKGDIAEGYSVSREKKESFPLTVTSAQKNPTAFYLCASRTNKGSSPTEAFFGQGTRLTVV.

The chain employs TRBV5-1 and TRBJ2-1, with TRBD2 as a possible D gene (6 bases). The germline V gene has CDR1 SGHRS and CDR2 YFSETQ. V was trimmed by 6 bases and J by 5 bases, leaving 15 bases between them. CDR3 length: 14 amino acids. CDR3 nucleotides: TGCGCCAGCACCCAGAGGGCGGGGAACAATGAGCAGTTCTTC. Protein sequence: CASTQRAGNNEQFF.

This chain joins TRBV4-1 and TRBJ1-6; 7 bases are shared with TRBD1. Germline lookup yields CDR1 MGHRA and CDR2 YSYEKL. This CDR3 has 14 residues. The V segment lost 3 bases and the J segment 9 bases; nucleotides outside the gene matches: 5. CDR3 residues: CASSQKDRASPLHF. The CDR3 bases are TGCGCCAGCAGCCAGAAAGACAGGGCTTCACCCCTCCACTTT.

The chain has TRBV27 and TRBJ2-6, with D possibly TRBD2 on 5 matching bases. Germline CDR1 MNHEY, CDR2 SMNVEV (reference sequence). V was pared by 4 bases and J by 0 bases, with 10 bases between. The length of the CDR3 is 16 residues. CDR3 loop: CASSWVGSSGANVLTF. The CDR3 DNA is TGTGCCAGCAGTTGGGTGGGGAGCTCTGGGGCCAACGTCCTGACTTTC.

The chain's CDR3 is CASSRDIGGNQPQHF. DNA of the CDR3: TGTGCCAGCAGCCGAGACATTGGTGGCAATCAGCCCCAGCATTTT. The chain couples TRBV2 to TRBJ1-5; D remains unclear. The CDR3 contains 15 residues. Germline V gene sequence: CDR1 SNHLY, CDR2 FYNNEI. V lost 6 bases, J lost 2 bases, and 14 bases lay in between. The whole variable domain, filled in from reference TRBV2 and TRBJ1-5, reads EPEVTQTPSHQVTQMGQEVILRCVPISNHLYFYWYRQILGQKVEFLVSFYNNEISEKSEIFDDQFSVERPDGSNFTLKIRSTKLEDSAMYFCASSRDIGGNQPQHFGDGTRLSIL.

V gene TRBV30 combines with J gene TRBJ1-3; possible D gene TRBD1, 5 bases. The germline gives CDR1 GTSNPN, CDR2 SVGIG (reference sequence). This CDR3 has 14 amino acids. Trimming left V 2 bases short and J 2 bases short, with 10 bases between. The CDR3 reads CAWSRPGPGNTIYF. In nucleotides, the CDR3 is TGTGCCTGGAGTCGGCCGGGGCCTGGAAACACCATATATTTT.

A single count supports this clone. The chain carries TRBV9 and TRBJ2-3, with D uncertain. V was pared by 0 bases and J by 2 bases, with 7 bases between. Germline CDR1 SGDLS, CDR2 YYNGEE. This CDR3 has 14 amino acids. This CDR3 is CASSVELNTDTQYF. Here the CDR3 DNA reads TGTGCCAGCAGCGTAGAACTGAACACAGATACGCAGTATTTT.

CDR3: CASSEFESPNSPLHF. CDR3 coding DNA: TGTGCCAGCAGTGAATTTGAGAGCCCTAATTCACCCCTCCACTTT. V gene TRBV25-1 combines with J gene TRBJ1-6; D unclear. V was clipped by 1 base and J by 6 bases, with 10 bases between them. From germline, CDR1 is MGHDK and CDR2 SYGVNS. The CDR3 is 15 residues long. The full variable domain, completed using reference TRBV25-1 and TRBJ1-6, is EADIYQTPRYLVIGTGKKITLECSQTMGHDKMYWYQQDPGMELHLIHYSYGVNSTEKGDLSSESTVSRIRTEHFPLTLESARPSHTSQYLCASSEFESPNSPLHFGNGTRLTVT.

The chain recombines TRBV4-3 with TRBJ2-1, with a possible D match to TRBD2 (6 bases). V dropped 4 bases and J dropped 6 bases, with 16 bases sitting between them. This CDR3 has 15 residues. The germline V gene encodes CDR1 LGHNA and CDR2 YSLEER. In DNA, the CDR3 is TGCGCCAGCAGCCCGGGGACTCGGGGAGGCAATGAGCAGTTCTTC. It codes for CASSPGTRGGNEQFF.

V usage is TRBV7-3 and J usage is TRBJ2-5; a possible D gene is TRBD2 (5 bases). V shed 2 bases and J shed 5 bases, with 12 bases lying between them. Germline V gene lookup returns CDR1 SGHTA and CDR2 FQGTGA. CDR3 length equals 14 residues. DNA for the CDR3: TGTGCCAGCAGCTTAGTGCCTCGCGGGGAGACCCAGTACTTC. Protein product: CASSLVPRGETQYF. The complete variable domain, with remaining parts taken from reference TRBV7-3 and TRBJ2-5, reads GAGVSQTPSNKVTEKGKYVELRCDPISGHTALYWYRQSLGQGPEFLIYFQGTGAADDSGLPNDRFFAVRPEGSVSTLKIQRTERGDSAVYLCASSLVPRGETQYFGPGTRLLVL.

The chain carries TRBV7-3 and TRBJ1-2; a possible D gene is TRBD1 (5 bases). V dropped 3 bases and J dropped 8 bases, with 13 bases sitting between them. CDR1 is SGHTA and CDR2 is FQGTGA in the germline V gene. CDR3 length: 13 residues. Written as DNA, the CDR3 is TGTGCCAGCAGCTTTGAGCGGGGGTCAGGCTACACCTTC. Translated: CASSFERGSGYTF.